This TCR beta chain was captured by sequencing in a study of shared clonotypes between healthy human individuals. Trimming left V 0 bases short and J 0 bases short, with 6 bases between. This CDR3 spans 15 amino acids. CDR1 and CDR2 from the germline V gene are LNHNV and YYDKDF (reference sequence). Measured with immunoSEQ multiplex PCR; TCRdb has only the in-frame clones, and not every one. This sample has about 1 million clones, with around four fifths found just once. Turning to this clone: This sample also contains other DNA sequences that code for the same CDR3.

Sequencing used memory CD4+ T cells sorted from blood. Sample subset: CD45RA-negative fraction. The origin of this receptor is a man aged 18-30 years in good health. The chain couples TRBV15 to TRBJ1-5; D ambiguous. The CDR3 nucleotides read TGTGCCACCAGCAGAGAAGGGTATAGCAATCAGCCCCAGCATTTT. It codes for CATSREGYSNQPQHF. Supplemented by reference TRBV15 and TRBJ1-5, the full variable domain reads DAMVIQNPRYQVTQFGKPVTLSCSQTLNHNVMYWYQQKSSQAPKLLFHYYDKDFNNEADTPDNFQSRRPNTSFCFLDIRSPGLGDTAMYLCATSREGYSNQPQHFGDGTRLSIL.